This T cell receptor (beta chain) was identified in a study of persistence of HIV-infected CD4 T cells. Study-wide context: The sample holds CD4+ T cells responsive to CMV or HIV-1 Gag.

The germline V gene encodes CDR1 SGHNT and CDR2 YYREEE (reference sequence). CDR3 length equals 15 residues. After removal of 4 bases from V and 1 base from J, the junction contained 6 bases not matched to a gene. Note on this clone: The antigen is undetermined.

The stimulus was lysate of CMV-infected fibroblasts, around 11 ug/mL. CD40L/CD69 double-negative CD45RO-high memory CD4+ T cells were collected. This was the immunoSEQ version 4 assay in survey mode. Data came from immunoSEQ multiplex PCR; TCRdb stores just in-frame clones and leaves some out. The sample includes 25,000 to 30,000 clones, roughly 75% of them seen just once. This clonotype was sampled from an adult woman with HIV who was CMV-seropositive. Sequenced here: CD4+ T cells sorted from PBMCs after approximately 20-hour stimulation, sampled from a patient who received antiretroviral therapy. This chain connects TRBV5-4 to TRBJ2-3, with 7 bases aligning to TRBD2. The CDR3 DNA reads TGTGCCAGCAGCCCCGGGGGGTCCGGCACAGATACGCAGTATTTT. Translated, it gives CASSPGGSGTDTQYF. Supplemented by reference TRBV5-4 and TRBJ2-3, the full variable domain reads ETGVTQSPTHLIKTRGQQVTLRCSSQSGHNTVSWYQQALGQGPQFIFQYYREEENGRGNFPPRFSGLQFPNYSSELNVNALELDDSALYLCASSPGGSGTDTQYFGPGTRLTVL.